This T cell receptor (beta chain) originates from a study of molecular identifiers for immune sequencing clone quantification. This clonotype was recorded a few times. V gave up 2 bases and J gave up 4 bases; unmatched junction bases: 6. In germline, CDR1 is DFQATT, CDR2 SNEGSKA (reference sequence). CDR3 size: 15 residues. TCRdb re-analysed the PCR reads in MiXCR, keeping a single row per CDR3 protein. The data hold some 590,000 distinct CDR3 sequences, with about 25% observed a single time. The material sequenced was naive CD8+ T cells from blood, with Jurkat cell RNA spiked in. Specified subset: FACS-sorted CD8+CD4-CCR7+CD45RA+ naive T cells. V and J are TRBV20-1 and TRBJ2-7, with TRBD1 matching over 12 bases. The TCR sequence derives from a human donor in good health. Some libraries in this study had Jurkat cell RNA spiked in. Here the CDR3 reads CSARLLGQGAYEQYF. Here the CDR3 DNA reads TGCAGTGCTAGACTCTTGGGACAGGGGGCTTACGAGCAGTACTTC.